One and the same sample provided the 19 T cell receptor beta chains below, sequenced in a study of spatial heterogeneity in lung cancer. TCRdb re-called the 5' RACE reads through MiXCR, storing one row per CDR3 protein. Among some 37,000 distinct CDR3 sequences listed, 6% to 8% were seen once. Described time point: sample taken at primary tumor resection. Sequenced here: PBMCs, sampled at surgery. These receptors were obtained from a male donor with early-stage non-small cell lung cancer.

The genes are TRBV6-1 and TRBJ2-7; perhaps TRBD1 as D (6 bases). Germline V lookup: CDR1 MNHNS, CDR2 SASEGT. Trimming removed 3 bases at V and 1 base at J, with 16 bases between. This CDR3 is 16 amino acids long. CDR3 amino acids: CASSEGDRFQSYEQYV. The CDR3 DNA reads as TGTGCCAGCAGTGAGGGAGACAGGTTCCAGTCCTACGAGCAGTACGTC.

In this sample, this clonotype turned up a few times. The rearrangement links TRBV18 to TRBJ1-3, with D perhaps TRBD1 (6 bases). Germline-derived CDR1 and CDR2 are KGHSH and LQKENI. The ends were cut back, 0 bases at V and 0 bases at J, with 9 bases in the middle. The CDR3 consists of 16 residues. CDR3 loop: CASSPPQGFSGNTIYF. The CDR3, as DNA: TGTGCCAGCTCACCACCCCAGGGGTTCTCTGGAAACACCATATATTTT.

The sample holds a few counts of this clonotype. J is TRBJ2-7 and V is TRBV7-9; 8 nucleotides line up with TRBD2. Germline lookup yields CDR1 SEHNR and CDR2 FQNEAQ (reference sequence). The CDR3 loop spans 17 amino acids. After removal of 0 bases from V and 2 bases from J, the junction contained 9 bases not matched to a gene. The CDR3 DNA sequence: TGTGCCAGCAGCTTAGCCCTATCGACTAGCGTCACCTACGAGCAGTACGTC. It encodes CASSLALSTSVTYEQYV.

This clonotype was seen at least ten times. This sequence joins TRBV4-3 and TRBJ2-3; 8 bases agree with TRBD1. Germline assignment: CDR1 LGHNA and CDR2 YSLEER. The V segment lost 0 bases and the J segment 0 bases; nucleotides outside the gene matches: 2. The CDR3 runs to 16 residues. The DNA of the CDR3 is TGCGCCAGCAGCCAAGAGTGGACAGGGAGCACAGATACGCAGTATTTT. It translates to CASSQEWTGSTDTQYF.

The J gene is TRBJ2-3, the V gene TRBV7-2, with 10 bases aligning to TRBD2. V trimming: 5 bases; J trimming: 6 bases; junction bases outside the gene matches: 8. Germline V CDR1 and CDR2: SGHTA, FQGNSA. CDR3 length: 15 residues. The CDR3 region is CASSQRLAGGDTQYF. The CDR3, as DNA: TGTGCCAGCAGCCAGCGACTAGCGGGTGGCGATACGCAGTATTTT.

This clonotype was seen ten or more times. The V call is TRBV12-3 or TRBV12-4, the J call TRBJ2-1, with D tentatively TRBD2 (6 bases). The CDR3 runs to 14 residues. The V end lost 7 bases, the J end lost 15 bases, and 25 bases lay between the germline ends. The CDR3 here is CASTPGSGIETGFF. CDR3 DNA: TGTGCCAGCACCCCCGGGAGCGGCATAGAGACGGGGTTCTTC.

There are many counts of this clonotype. The rearrangement uses TRBV7-9 and TRBJ1-2; D may be TRBD1 (6 bases). The CDR3 runs to 12 residues. V was shortened by 3 bases and J by 7 bases, with 9 bases between the two germline ends. The germline V gene encodes CDR1 SEHNR and CDR2 FQNEAQ (reference sequence). CDR3 nucleotide sequence: TGTGCCAGCAGCTTCGGAGGGGGTGGCTACACCTTC. This gives the protein CASSFGGGGYTF.

This clonotype came up many times. The chain joins TRBV7-9 to TRBJ1-6, with D possibly being TRBD1 (5 bases). The CDR3 has 14 amino acids. Germline V gene lookup returns CDR1 SEHNR and CDR2 FQNEAQ (reference sequence). Trimming took off 5 bases at V and 9 bases at J, with 14 bases between the two ends. The CDR3: CASSQTVGGSPLHF. CDR3 nucleotides: TGTGCCAGCAGCCAAACTGTGGGGGGTTCACCCCTCCACTTT.

This clonotype was observed at least ten times. The V call is TRBV30, the J call TRBJ2-1; D uncertain. With 5 bases removed from V and 7 bases from J, the gap between germline ends came to 9 bases. The CDR3 is made up of 11 amino acids. Germline-derived CDR1 and CDR2 are GTSNPN and SVGIG (reference sequence). CDR3 protein: CAWEEINEQFF. The CDR3 DNA reads as TGTGCCTGGGAAGAAATAAATGAGCAGTTCTTC.

This clonotype was seen a few times. The rearrangement joins TRBV18 to TRBJ1-5, with D unclear. V lost 3 bases and J 5 bases, leaving 8 bases between the germline ends. CDR1 is KGHSH and CDR2 is LQKENI in the germline V gene. The CDR3 runs 13 residues. The CDR3 coding sequence is TGTGCCAGCTCACCGAAACCGGATCAGCCCCAGCATTTT. This gives the protein CASSPKPDQPQHF.

This clonotype was seen ten or more times. The chain links TRBV12-3 or TRBV12-4 to TRBJ2-2; TRBD1 matches at 8 bases. The CDR3 is 14 amino acids. V trimming: 6 bases; J trimming: 3 bases; junction bases outside the gene matches: 3. The CDR3 reads CASREQGDTGELFF. Written as DNA, the CDR3 is TGTGCCAGCAGGGAACAGGGGGACACCGGGGAGCTGTTTTTT.

This clonotype was counted many times. CDR3 region: CASSLSGRLTGELFF. The CDR3 DNA is TGTGCCAGCAGTTTATCCGGGAGGTTGACCGGGGAGCTGTTTTTT. The V call is TRBV12-3 or TRBV12-4, the J call TRBJ2-2, with 7 bases matching TRBD2. Trimming removed 2 bases from V and 5 bases from J; junction bases left unmatched: 5. The CDR3 extends over 15 amino acids.

This clonotype has at least ten counts. This chain links TRBV19 with TRBJ2-5; 11 nucleotides line up with TRBD2. From germline, CDR1 is LNHDA and CDR2 SQIVND (reference sequence). CDR3 length: 14 amino acids. Trimming removed 4 bases from V and 5 bases from J; junction bases left unmatched: 3. The CDR3 DNA reads as TGTGCCAGTAGTAGGACTAGCGGGTGGGAGACCCAGTACTTC. Amino acid sequence: CASSRTSGWETQYF.

This clonotype was seen many times. The chain carries TRBV7-9 and TRBJ1-2; the D is unclear. Between the trimmed V and J ends, which lost 6 bases and 2 bases, there was a span of 10 bases. This CDR3 is 13 amino acids long. The V gene's germline CDR1 is SEHNR and CDR2 FQNEAQ (reference sequence). CDR3 sequence reads: CASSRHNNYGYTF. The CDR3 region has the DNA TGTGCCAGCAGTCGACACAACAACTATGGCTACACCTTC.

This clonotype appeared many times. The chain joins TRBV6-5 to TRBJ2-3; D call uncertain. The ends were cut back, 6 bases at V and 3 bases at J, with 10 bases in the middle. CDR1 is MNHEY, CDR2 SVGAGI, per germline. The CDR3 is made up of 13 amino acids. CDR3 DNA sequence: TGTGCCAGCAGGGCCAGACTTACAGATACGCAGTATTTT. It translates to CASRARLTDTQYF.

This clonotype was picked up a small number of times. The chain couples TRBV7-2 to TRBJ2-1; weak D call: TRBD2 (5 bases). Germline CDR1 is SGHTA and CDR2 is FQGNSA. Trimming took off 5 bases at V and 15 bases at J, with 17 bases between the two ends. The CDR3 loop spans 12 amino acids. CDR3 bases: TGTGCCAGCAGCACCGGACTTTCCACGGGGTTCTTC. Encoded protein: CASSTGLSTGFF.

This clonotype was detected many times. The chain links TRBV30 to TRBJ2-1, with D uncertain. V lost 2 bases and J 10 bases, leaving 6 bases between the germline ends. In germline, CDR1 is GTSNPN, CDR2 SVGIG (reference sequence). The CDR3 has 10 amino acids. The CDR3 sequence is CAWSFQEQFF. The DNA of the CDR3 is TGTGCCTGGAGTTTCCAGGAGCAGTTCTTC.

This clonotype was counted ten times or more. The chain joins TRBV4-3 to TRBJ2-7; D is unclear. Trimming cost V 9 bases and J 5 bases, with 8 bases left between them. The CDR3 runs 10 residues. CDR1 is LGHNA, CDR2 YSLEER, per germline. The chain's CDR3 is CASTEHEQYV. For the CDR3, the DNA is TGCGCCAGTACCGAGCACGAGCAGTACGTC.

This clonotype was seen a handful of times. This chain uses TRBV20-1 with TRBJ2-1; D gene ambiguous. V shed 0 bases and J shed 1 base, with 16 bases lying between them. The CDR3 consists of 17 residues. CDR1 and CDR2 from the germline V gene are DFQATT and SNEGSKA (reference sequence). The CDR3 sequence is CSARDRVRQPSYNEQFF. The CDR3 DNA reads TGCAGTGCTAGAGATCGGGTGCGCCAACCATCCTACAATGAGCAGTTCTTC.